This paragraph covers one T cell receptor beta chain sequence. The sample is drawn from a study of blood T cell repertoires in COVID-19. Study background: Acute and convalescent COVID-19 specimens originated in the United States, Italy and Spain. T cells, B-cell-depleted T cells, or PBMCs provided the cDNA or gDNA that served as material.

Germline CDR1 is MNHEY and CDR2 is SMNVEV (reference sequence). This CDR3 has 14 residues. The V gene end was trimmed by 2 bases and the J gene end by 1 base; junction bases not matched to a gene: 2. Authors' data handling: Reference gene primers were amplified, and this amplification served to estimate nucleated cell counts. The protocol was immunoSEQ multiplex PCR, while the TCRdb copy is restricted to in-frame clones and leaves out a portion. V and J calls and clone size come straight from that table; D and trimming were deduced from the DNA. The top ten clones hold around 1.4% of a sample with 400,000 to 500,000 clones, more than 80% of them seen once.

The TCR sequence derives from a woman between 25 and 40 years old with active or convalescent COVID-19. This chain joins TRBV27 and TRBJ2-7, with TRBD1 matching over 7 bases. The source material was peripheral blood. This CDR3 is CASSLNRGSYEQYF. The DNA of the CDR3 is TGTGCCAGCAGTTTAAACAGGGGTTCCTACGAGCAGTACTTC.